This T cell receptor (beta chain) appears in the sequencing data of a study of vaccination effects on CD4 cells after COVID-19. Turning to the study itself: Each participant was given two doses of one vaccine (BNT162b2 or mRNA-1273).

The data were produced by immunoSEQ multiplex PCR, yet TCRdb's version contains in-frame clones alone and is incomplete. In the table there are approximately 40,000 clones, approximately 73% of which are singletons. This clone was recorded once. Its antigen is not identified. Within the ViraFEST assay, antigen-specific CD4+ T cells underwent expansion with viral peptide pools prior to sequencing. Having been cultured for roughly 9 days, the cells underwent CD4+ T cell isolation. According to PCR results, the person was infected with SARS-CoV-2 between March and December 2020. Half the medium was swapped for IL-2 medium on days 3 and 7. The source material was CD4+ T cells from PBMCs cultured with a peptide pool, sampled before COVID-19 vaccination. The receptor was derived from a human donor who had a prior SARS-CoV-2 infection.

The CDR3 DNA sequence: TGTGCTAGTGGTCCCGGAGGGGGGTACACCGGGGAGCTGTTTTTT. As protein: CASGPGGGYTGELFF. The chain has TRBV12-5 and TRBJ2-2; D is tentatively TRBD1 or TRBD2 (6 bases each). The CDR3 totals 15 residues. Germline-derived CDR1 and CDR2 are LGHNT and FRNRAP. V was trimmed by 5 bases and J by 3 bases, leaving 13 bases between them.